The source of this T cell receptor beta chain is a study of blood T cells in healthy people across ages. Overall study results and limits: Estimated diversity that came from one million T cells was considered an underestimate.

Turning to this clonotype: The antigen remains unidentified.

Through a sample-barcoded 5' primer and a J-beta primer mix, a second PCR was run for about 6 to 11 cycles. MiXCR, run by TCRdb on the 5' RACE reads, gives a single entry per CDR3 protein. The profile shows 1.5 million to 2 million distinct CDR3 sequences, about 50% of them singletons. Trimming removed 5 bases at V and 4 bases at J, with 14 bases between. CDR1 and CDR2 (germline): SGHAT, FQNNGV. This CDR3 region has 14 residues. The TCR comes from a woman aged 40 to 49 in good health. Material for sequencing was blood. The chain uses TRBV11-2 and TRBJ2-5; the D gene could be TRBD1 or TRBD2 (6 bases each). The CDR3 DNA reads TGTGCCAGCAGCCAGAGGGGGGCCCCAGAGACCCAGTACTTC. This gives the protein CASSQRGAPETQYF. The entire variable domain, with the rest obtained from reference TRBV11-2 and TRBJ2-5, is as follows: EAGVAQSPRYKIIEKRQSVAFWCNPISGHATLYWYQQILGQGPKLLIQFQNNGVVDDSQLPKDRFSAERLKGVDSTLKIQPAKLEDSAVYLCASSQRGAPETQYFGPGTRLLVL.